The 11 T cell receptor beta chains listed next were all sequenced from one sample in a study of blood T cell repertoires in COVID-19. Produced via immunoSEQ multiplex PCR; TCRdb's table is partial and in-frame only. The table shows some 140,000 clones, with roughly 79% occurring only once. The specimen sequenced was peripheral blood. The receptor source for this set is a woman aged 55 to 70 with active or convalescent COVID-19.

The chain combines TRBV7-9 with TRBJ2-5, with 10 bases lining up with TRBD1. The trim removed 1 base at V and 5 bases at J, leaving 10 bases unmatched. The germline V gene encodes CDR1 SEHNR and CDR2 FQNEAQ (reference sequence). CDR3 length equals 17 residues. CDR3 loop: CASSLVRQTGGRETQYF. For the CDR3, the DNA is TGTGCCAGCAGCTTAGTACGACAGACAGGGGGCCGGGAGACCCAGTACTTC.

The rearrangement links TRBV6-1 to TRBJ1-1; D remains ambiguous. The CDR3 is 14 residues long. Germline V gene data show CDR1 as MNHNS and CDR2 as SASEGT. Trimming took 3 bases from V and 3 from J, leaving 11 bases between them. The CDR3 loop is CASSDRGGYTEAFF. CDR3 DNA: TGTGCCAGCAGTGATCGGGGTGGGTACACTGAAGCTTTCTTT.

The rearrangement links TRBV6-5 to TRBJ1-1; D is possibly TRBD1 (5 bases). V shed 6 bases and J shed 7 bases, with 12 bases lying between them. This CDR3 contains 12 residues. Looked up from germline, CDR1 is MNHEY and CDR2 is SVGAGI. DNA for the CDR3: TGTGCCAGCAGACAGACAGTACTTGAAGCTTTCTTT. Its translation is CASRQTVLEAFF.

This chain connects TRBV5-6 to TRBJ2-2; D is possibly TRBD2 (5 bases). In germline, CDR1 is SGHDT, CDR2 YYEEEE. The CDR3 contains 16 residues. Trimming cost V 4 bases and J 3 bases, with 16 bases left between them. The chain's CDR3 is CASSRPRGGDTGELFF. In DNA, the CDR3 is TGTGCCAGCAGCCGCCCACGGGGTGGGGACACCGGGGAGCTGTTTTTT.

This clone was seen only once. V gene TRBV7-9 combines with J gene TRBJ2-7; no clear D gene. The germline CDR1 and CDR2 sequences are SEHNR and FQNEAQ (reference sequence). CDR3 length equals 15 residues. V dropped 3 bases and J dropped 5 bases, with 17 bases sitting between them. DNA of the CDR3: TGTGCCAGCAGCTTCCTTGACACCGCGAGCCACGAGCAGTACTTC. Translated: CASSFLDTASHEQYF.

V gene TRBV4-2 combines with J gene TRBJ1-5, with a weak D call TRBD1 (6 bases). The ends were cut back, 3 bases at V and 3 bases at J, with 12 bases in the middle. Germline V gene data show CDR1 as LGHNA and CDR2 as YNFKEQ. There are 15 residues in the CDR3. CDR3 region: CASSQYRDNNQPQHF. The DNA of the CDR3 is TGTGCCAGCAGCCAGTACCGGGACAACAATCAGCCCCAGCATTTT.

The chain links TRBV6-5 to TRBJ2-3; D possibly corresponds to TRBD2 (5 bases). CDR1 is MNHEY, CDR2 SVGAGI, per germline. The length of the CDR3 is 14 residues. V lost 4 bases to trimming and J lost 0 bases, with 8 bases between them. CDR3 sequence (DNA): TGTGCCAGCAGTTTAGCGCCTAGCACAGATACGCAGTATTTT. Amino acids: CASSLAPSTDTQYF.

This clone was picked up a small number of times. The CDR3: CASSRSGGNTGELFF. The CDR3 coding sequence is TGTGCCAGCAGTCGTAGCGGGGGGAACACCGGGGAGCTGTTTTTT. V usage is TRBV27 and J usage is TRBJ2-2, with 9 nucleotides matching TRBD2. CDR3 size: 15 residues. V shed 5 bases and J 1 base; nucleotides not matched to a gene: 2. Germline V gene data show CDR1 as MNHEY and CDR2 as SMNVEV (reference sequence).

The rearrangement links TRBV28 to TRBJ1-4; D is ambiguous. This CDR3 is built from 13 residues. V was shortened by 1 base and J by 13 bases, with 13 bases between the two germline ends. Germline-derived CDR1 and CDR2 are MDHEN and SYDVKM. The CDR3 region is CASSLFAGGRLFF. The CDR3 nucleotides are TGTGCCAGCAGTTTATTTGCCGGCGGAAGACTGTTTTTT.

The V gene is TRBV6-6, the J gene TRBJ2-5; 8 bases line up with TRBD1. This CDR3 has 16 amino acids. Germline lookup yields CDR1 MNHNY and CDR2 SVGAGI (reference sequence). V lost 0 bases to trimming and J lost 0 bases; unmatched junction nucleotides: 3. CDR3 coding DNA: TGTGCCAGCAGTTACTCAGGGACAGGCTACCAAGAGACCCAGTACTTC. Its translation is CASSYSGTGYQETQYF.

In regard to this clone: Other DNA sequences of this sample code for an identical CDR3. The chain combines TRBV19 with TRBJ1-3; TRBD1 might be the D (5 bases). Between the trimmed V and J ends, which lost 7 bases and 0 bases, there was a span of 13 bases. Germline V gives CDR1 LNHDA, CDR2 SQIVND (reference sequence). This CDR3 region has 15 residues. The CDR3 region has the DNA TGTGCCAGTAAAGGGCAGGGCCACTCTGGAAACACCATATATTTT. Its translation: CASKGQGHSGNTIYF.